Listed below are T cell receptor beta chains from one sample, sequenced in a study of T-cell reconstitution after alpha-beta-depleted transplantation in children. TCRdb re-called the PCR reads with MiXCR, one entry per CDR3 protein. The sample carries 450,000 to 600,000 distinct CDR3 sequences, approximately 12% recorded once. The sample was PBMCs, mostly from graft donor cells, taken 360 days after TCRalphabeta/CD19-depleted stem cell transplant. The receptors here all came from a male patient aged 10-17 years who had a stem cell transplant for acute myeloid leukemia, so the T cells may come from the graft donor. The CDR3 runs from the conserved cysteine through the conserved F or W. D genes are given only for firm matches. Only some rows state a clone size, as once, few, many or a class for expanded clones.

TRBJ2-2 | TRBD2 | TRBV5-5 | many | TGTGCCAGCACTCCACTATGGGCGGGAGAGATCACCGGGGAGCTGTTTTTT | CASTPLWAGEITGELFF
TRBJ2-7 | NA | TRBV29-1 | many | TGCAGCGTCGGGAACAGGGTTGTCGGCTACGAGCAGTACTTC | CSVGNRVVGYEQYF
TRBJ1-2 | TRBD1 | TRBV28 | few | TGTGCCAGCAGTATTACGGGACAGGGGGCGCTGGGCTACACCTTC | CASSITGQGALGYTF
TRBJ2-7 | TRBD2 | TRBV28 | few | TGTGCCAGCAGTTCAGGCTGGCGGGAGGGCAACTACGAGCAGTACTTC | CASSSGWREGNYEQYF
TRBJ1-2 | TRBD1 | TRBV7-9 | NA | TGTGCCAGCAGCTTCCCACAGACAGGGGTAAACTATGGCTACACCTTC | CASSFPQTGVNYGYTF
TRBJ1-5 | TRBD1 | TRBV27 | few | TGTGCCAGCAGTTCGTGGACAGGACCGGGCAATCAGCCCCAGCATTTT | CASSSWTGPGNQPQHF
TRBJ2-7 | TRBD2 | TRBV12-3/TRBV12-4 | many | TGTGCCAGCAGTTTGAGGGTAGCGGGACCTCCCAACGAGCAGTACTTC | CASSLRVAGPPNEQYF
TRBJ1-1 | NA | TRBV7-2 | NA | TGTGCCAGCAACCTAGAGACGGGGATTAATGAAGCTTTCTTT | CASNLETGINEAFF
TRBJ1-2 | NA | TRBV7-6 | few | TGTGCCAGCAGCTTAGCGCCCGGGGGCTATGGCTACACCTTC | CASSLAPGGYGYTF
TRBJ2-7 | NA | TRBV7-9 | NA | TGTGCCAGCAGCTTATTCGGAGACAGCCTCATACACGAGCAGTACTTC | CASSLFGDSLIHEQYF
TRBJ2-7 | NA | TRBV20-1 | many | TGCAGTGCAAGGAGGGGCGGGGGCGCGACCTACGAGCAGTACTTC | CSARRGGGATYEQYF
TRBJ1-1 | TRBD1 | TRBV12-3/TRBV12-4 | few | TGTGCCAGTTCGACAGGGATTGTGGCTGAAGCTTTCTTT | CASSTGIVAEAFF
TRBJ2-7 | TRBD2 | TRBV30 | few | TGTGCCTGGAGTGTAACCAGCGGGGTCTACGAGCAGTACTTC | CAWSVTSGVYEQYF
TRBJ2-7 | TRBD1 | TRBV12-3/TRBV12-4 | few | TGTGCCAGCAGTTTTGGACAGGACGTATACGAGCAGTACTTC | CASSFGQDVYEQYF
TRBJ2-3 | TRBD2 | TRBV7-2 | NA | TGTGCCAGCAGCCGCGCCCAGACTAGCGGGAGAGATACGCAGTATTTT | CASSRAQTSGRDTQYF
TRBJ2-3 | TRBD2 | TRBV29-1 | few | TGCAGCGTTGAAGTAACCCCCGGACTAGCGGGGAACACAGATACGCAGTATTTT | CSVEVTPGLAGNTDTQYF
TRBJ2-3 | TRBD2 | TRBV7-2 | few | TGTGCCAGCTCCTGGGGGGGGGGCACAGATACGCAGTATTTT | CASSWGGGTDTQYF
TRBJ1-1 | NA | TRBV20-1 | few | TGCAGTGCTAGGGTGGCGGGCCTCACTGAAGCTTTCTTT | CSARVAGLTEAFF
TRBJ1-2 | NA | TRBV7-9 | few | TGTGCCAGCAGCTTTAGAGGGAGCGACGGCTACACCTTC | CASSFRGSDGYTF
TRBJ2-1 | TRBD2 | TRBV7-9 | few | TGTGCCAGCAGACAGACTAGCGGGAGGAGGTACAATGAGCAGTTCTTC | CASRQTSGRRYNEQFF
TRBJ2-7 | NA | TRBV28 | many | TGTGCCAGCAGTTCGTACAGGATATACGAGCAGTACTTC | CASSSYRIYEQYF
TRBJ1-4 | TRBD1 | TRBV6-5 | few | TGTGCCAGCAGTTACGGACAGGGTGGAGAAAAACTGTTTTTT | CASSYGQGGEKLFF
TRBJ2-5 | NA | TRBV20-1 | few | TGCAGTGCTAGAGGGGTGGGAGGCGAGACCCAGTACTTC | CSARGVGGETQYF
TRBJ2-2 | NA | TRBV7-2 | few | TGTGCCAGCAGTTCGCAGGGAGTCACCGGGGAGCTGTTTTTT | CASSSQGVTGELFF
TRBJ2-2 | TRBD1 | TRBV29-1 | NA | TGCAGCGTGGGGCCTGGGACAGGGTACACCGGGGAGCTGTTTTTT | CSVGPGTGYTGELFF
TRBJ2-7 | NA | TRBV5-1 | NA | TGCGCCAGCAGCTTCCCGACAGGTGGGGACGAGCAGTACTTC | CASSFPTGGDEQYF
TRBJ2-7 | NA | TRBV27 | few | TGTGCCAGCAGTTTACCGACTAGGGGGAACCCAAGGCCCTACGAGCAGTACTTC | CASSLPTRGNPRPYEQYF
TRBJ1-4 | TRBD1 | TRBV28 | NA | TGTGCCAGCAGTCGTCAGGGACAGGGAGCAACTAATGAAAAACTGTTTTTT | CASSRQGQGATNEKLFF
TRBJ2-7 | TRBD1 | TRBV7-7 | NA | TGTGCTAGCAGCGAAATGCCAGGGGGCGACGAGCAGTACTTC | CASSEMPGGDEQYF
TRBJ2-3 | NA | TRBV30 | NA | TGTGCCTGGGCGGCTACAGCCCCTAGCACAGATACGCAGTATTTT | CAWAATAPSTDTQYF
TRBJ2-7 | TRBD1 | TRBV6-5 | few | TGTGCCAGCAGTTACTCGACAGGGACGGCGTACGAGCAGTACTTC | CASSYSTGTAYEQYF
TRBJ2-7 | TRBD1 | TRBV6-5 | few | TGTGCCAGCAGTTACTCGAGGGGGACAGGGGAACGCGAGCAGTACTTC | CASSYSRGTGEREQYF
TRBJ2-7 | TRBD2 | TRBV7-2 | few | TGTGCCAGCAGCGCAACTAGCGGGTCTGTTTACGAGCAGTACTTC | CASSATSGSVYEQYF
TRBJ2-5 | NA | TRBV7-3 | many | TGTGCCAGCAGCTTAAGCGGGATACAAGAGACCCAGTACTTC | CASSLSGIQETQYF
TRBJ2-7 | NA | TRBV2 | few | TGTGCCAGCCGGGACTTTCGACCCTACGAGCAGTACTTC | CASRDFRPYEQYF
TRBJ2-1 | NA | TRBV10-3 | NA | TGTGCCATCAGCCCACCCGGGACTCACTCCTACAATGAGCAGTTCTTC | CAISPPGTHSYNEQFF
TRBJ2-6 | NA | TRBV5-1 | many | TGCGCCAGCAGCTGGAGTCCTGACAGCTTATTCTCTGGGGCCAACGTCCTGACTTTC | CASSWSPDSLFSGANVLTF
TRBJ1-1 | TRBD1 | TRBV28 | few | TGTGCCAGCAGCACACCTACTTGGGGGACGGACAGGGGTGAAGCTTTCTTT | CASSTPTWGTDRGEAFF
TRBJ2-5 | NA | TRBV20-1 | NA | TGCAGTGCTAGTCCGGTCGGTCAGGGAGGCCTCCAAGAGACCCAGTACTTC | CSASPVGQGGLQETQYF
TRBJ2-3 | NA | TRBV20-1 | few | TGCAGTGCCCCAAGGGATAGTGGATGGGATACGCAGTATTTT | CSAPRDSGWDTQYF
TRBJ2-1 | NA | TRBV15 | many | TGTGCCACCAGCAGAGATCAAGCTCTGGCGGGTGAGCAGTTCTTC | CATSRDQALAGEQFF
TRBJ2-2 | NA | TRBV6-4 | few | TGTGCCAGCAGAAACGACAGGCTAGGCACCGGGGAGCTGTTTTTT | CASRNDRLGTGELFF
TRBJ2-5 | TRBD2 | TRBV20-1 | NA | TGCAGTGCCTTGACCTTCGAAGGGCTAGCGGGAGTGGGGGGGGAGACCCAGTACTTC | CSALTFEGLAGVGGETQYF
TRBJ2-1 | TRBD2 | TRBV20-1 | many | TGCAGTGCCACGGGACTAGCGGGAAATGAGCAGTTCTTC | CSATGLAGNEQFF
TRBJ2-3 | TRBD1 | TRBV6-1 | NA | TGTGCCAGCAGTACACCGGACAGGGTGGGCACAGATACGCAGTATTTT | CASSTPDRVGTDTQYF
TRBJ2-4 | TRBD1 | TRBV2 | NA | TGTGCCAGCATTATGACAGGGTTGCGCATTCAGTACTTC | CASIMTGLRIQYF